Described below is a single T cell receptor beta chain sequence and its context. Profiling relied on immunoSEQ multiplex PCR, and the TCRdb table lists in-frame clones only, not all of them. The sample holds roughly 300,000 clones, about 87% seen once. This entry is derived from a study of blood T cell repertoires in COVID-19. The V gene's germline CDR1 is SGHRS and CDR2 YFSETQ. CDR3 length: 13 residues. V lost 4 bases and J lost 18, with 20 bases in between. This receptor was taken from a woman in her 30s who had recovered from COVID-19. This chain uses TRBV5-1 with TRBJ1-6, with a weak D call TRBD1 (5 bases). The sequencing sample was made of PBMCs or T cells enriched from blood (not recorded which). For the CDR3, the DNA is TGCGCCAGCAGCCCACCGGGGGACTACCGACCCCACTTT. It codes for CASSPPGDYRPHF.